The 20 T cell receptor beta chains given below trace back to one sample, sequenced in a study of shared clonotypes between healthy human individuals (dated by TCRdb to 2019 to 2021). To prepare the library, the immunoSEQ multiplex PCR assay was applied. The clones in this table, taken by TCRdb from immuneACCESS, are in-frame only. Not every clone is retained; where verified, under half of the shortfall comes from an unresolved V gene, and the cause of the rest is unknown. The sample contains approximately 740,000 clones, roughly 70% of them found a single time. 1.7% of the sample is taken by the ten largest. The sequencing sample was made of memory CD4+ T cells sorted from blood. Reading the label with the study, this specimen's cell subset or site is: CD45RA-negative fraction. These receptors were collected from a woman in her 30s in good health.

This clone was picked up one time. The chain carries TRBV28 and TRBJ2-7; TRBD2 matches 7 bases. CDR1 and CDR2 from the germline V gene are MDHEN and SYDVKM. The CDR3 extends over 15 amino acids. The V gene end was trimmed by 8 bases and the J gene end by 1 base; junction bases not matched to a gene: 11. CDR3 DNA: TGTGCCAGCTCCAAGGGAGGGAGCGAGTCCTACGAGCAGTACTTC. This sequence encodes CASSKGGSESYEQYF.

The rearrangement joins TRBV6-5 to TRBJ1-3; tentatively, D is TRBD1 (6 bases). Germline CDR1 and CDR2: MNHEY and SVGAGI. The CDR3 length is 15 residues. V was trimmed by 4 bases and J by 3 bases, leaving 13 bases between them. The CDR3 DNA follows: TGTGCCAGCAGTTGGTCCGGGGGCTTTGGAAACACCATATATTTT. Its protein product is CASSWSGGFGNTIYF.

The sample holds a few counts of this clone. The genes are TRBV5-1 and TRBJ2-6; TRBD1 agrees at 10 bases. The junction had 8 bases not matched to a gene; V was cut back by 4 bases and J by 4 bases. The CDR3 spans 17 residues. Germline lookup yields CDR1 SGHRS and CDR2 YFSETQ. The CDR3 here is CASSHSGTGAGANVLTF. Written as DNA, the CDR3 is TGCGCCAGCAGCCATTCCGGGACAGGGGCCGGGGCCAACGTCCTGACTTTC.

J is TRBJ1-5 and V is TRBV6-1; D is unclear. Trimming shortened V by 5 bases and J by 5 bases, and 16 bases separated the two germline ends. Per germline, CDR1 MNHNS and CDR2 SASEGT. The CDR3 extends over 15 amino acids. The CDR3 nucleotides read TGTGCCAGCAGTATTGGTCCAGTGGGGTATCAGCCCCAGCATTTT. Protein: CASSIGPVGYQPQHF.

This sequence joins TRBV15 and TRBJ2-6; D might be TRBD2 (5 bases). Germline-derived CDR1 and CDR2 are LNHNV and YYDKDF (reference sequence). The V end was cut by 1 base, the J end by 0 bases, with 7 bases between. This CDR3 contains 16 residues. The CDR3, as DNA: TGTGCCACCAGCAGAGTTGCGGGCTCTGGGGCCAACGTCCTGACTTTC. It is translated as CATSRVAGSGANVLTF. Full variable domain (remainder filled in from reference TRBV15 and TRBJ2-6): DAMVIQNPRYQVTQFGKPVTLSCSQTLNHNVMYWYQQKSSQAPKLLFHYYDKDFNNEADTPDNFQSRRPNTSFCFLDIRSPGLGDTAMYLCATSRVAGSGANVLTFGAGSRLTVL.

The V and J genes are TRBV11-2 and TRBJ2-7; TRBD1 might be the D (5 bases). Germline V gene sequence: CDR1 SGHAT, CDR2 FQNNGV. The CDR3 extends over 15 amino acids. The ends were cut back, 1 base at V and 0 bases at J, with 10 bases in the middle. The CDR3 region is CASSLADQGSYEQYF. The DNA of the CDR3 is TGTGCCAGCAGCTTAGCGGATCAGGGCTCCTACGAGCAGTACTTC.

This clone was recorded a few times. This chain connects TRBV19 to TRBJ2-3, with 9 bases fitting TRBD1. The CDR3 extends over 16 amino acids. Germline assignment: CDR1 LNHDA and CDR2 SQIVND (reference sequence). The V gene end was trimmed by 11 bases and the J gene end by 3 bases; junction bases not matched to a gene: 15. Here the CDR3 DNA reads TGTGCCTGCCGCTCCGGGGACAGGGCGGTAACAGATACGCAGTATTTT. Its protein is CACRSGDRAVTDTQYF. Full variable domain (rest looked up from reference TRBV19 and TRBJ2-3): DGGITQSPKYLFRKEGQNVTLSCEQNLNHDAMYWYRQDPGQGLRLIYYSQIVNDFQKGDIAEGYSVSREKKESFPLTVTSAQKNPTAFYLCACRSGDRAVTDTQYFGPGTRLTVL.

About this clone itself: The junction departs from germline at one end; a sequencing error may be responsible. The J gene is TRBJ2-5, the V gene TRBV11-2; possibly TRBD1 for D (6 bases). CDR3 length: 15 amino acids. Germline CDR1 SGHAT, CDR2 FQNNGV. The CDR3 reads CASSSQQGYQETQYF. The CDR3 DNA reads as TGTGCCAGCAGCTCACAACAGGGTTACCAGGAGACCCAGTACTTC.

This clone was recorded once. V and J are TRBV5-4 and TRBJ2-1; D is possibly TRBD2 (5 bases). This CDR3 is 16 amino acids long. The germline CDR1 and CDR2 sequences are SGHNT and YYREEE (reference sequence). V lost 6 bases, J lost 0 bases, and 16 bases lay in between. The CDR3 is CASTPWAGLSYNEQFF. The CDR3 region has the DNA TGTGCCAGCACCCCCTGGGCGGGCCTCTCCTACAATGAGCAGTTCTTC.

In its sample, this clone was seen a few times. CDR3: CASSLMAGGQETQYF. The CDR3 DNA reads TGTGCCAGCAGCTTAATGGCGGGAGGGCAAGAGACCCAGTACTTC. The chain carries TRBV7-3 and TRBJ2-5; 9 bases line up with TRBD2. Unmatched junction bases numbered 2, after V lost 1 base and J lost 2 bases. Germline CDR1 SGHTA, CDR2 FQGTGA. The CDR3 is 15 residues long. The whole variable domain, remainder taken from reference TRBV7-3 and TRBJ2-5, is GAGVSQTPSNKVTEKGKYVELRCDPISGHTALYWYRQSLGQGPEFLIYFQGTGAADDSGLPNDRFFAVRPEGSVSTLKIQRTERGDSAVYLCASSLMAGGQETQYFGPGTRLLVL.

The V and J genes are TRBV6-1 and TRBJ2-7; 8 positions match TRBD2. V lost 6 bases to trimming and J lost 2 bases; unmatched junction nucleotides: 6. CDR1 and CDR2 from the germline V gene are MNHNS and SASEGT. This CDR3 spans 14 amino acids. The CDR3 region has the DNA TGTGCCAGCAGCTTAGCGGGGTCAACCTACGAGCAGTACTTC. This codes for CASSLAGSTYEQYF.

The CDR3 coding sequence is TGTGCTAGTGGGCGTGTACTATCTGGGAACACCGGGGAGCTGTTTTTT. This gives the protein CASGRVLSGNTGELFF. V and J are TRBV12-5 and TRBJ2-2; D is unclear. The CDR3 covers 16 residues. V lost 6 bases, J lost 1 base, and 15 bases lay in between. Looked up from germline, CDR1 is LGHNT and CDR2 is FRNRAP.

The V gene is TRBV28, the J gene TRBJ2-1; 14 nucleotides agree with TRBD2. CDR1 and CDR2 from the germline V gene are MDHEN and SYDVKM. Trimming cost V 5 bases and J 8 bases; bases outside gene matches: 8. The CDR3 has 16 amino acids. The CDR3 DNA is TGTGCCAGCAGTGACCTTGGACTAGCGGGAGGCTATGAGCAGTTCTTC. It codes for CASSDLGLAGGYEQFF.

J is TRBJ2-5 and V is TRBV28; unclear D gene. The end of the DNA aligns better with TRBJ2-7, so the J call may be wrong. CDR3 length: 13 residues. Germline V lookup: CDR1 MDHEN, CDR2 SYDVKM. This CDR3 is CASSMVGPHEQYF. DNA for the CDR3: TGTGCCAGCAGTATGGTTGGTCCCCACGAGCAGTACTTC.

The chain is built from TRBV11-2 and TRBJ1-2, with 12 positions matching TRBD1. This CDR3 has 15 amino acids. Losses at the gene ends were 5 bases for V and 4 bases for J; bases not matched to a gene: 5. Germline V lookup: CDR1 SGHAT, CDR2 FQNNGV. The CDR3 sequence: CASSPGTGGRYGYTF. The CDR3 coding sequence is TGTGCCAGCAGCCCCGGGACAGGGGGCCGCTATGGCTACACCTTC.

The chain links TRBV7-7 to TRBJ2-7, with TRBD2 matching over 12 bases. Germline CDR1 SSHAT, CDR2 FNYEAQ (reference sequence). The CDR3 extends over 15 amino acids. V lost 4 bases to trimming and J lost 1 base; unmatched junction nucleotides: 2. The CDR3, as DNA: TGTGCCAGCAGCTCCGGACTAGCGGGGTCCTACGAGCAGTACTTC. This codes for CASSSGLAGSYEQYF.

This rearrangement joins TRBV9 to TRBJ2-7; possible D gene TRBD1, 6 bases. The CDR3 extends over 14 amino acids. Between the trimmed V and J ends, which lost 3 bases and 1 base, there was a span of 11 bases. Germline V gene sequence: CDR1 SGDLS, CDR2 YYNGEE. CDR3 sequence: CASSARQASYEQYF. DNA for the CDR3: TGTGCCAGCAGCGCAAGACAGGCTTCCTACGAGCAGTACTTC.

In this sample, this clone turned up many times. The CDR3 loop is CASSVVEGSGTEAFF. In DNA form, the CDR3 reads TGTGCCAGCAGCGTAGTCGAAGGGAGCGGCACTGAAGCTTTCTTT. The chain is built from TRBV9 and TRBJ1-1; D is undetermined. This CDR3 region has 15 residues. The germline V gene has CDR1 SGDLS and CDR2 YYNGEE. Trimming took 0 bases from V and 4 from J, leaving 13 bases between them.

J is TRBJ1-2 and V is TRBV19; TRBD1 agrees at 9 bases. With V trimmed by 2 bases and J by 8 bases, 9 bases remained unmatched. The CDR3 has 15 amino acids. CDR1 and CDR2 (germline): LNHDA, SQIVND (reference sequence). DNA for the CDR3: TGTGCCAGTAGTATAAAGCGCGGGACAGGGAGAGGCTACACCTTC. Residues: CASSIKRGTGRGYTF.

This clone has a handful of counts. CDR3 DNA sequence: TGTGCCAGCAGCCCCGGGACAGGGGTAGGAGATGAGCAGTTCTTC. Encoded protein: CASSPGTGVGDEQFF. The rearrangement uses TRBV7-9 and TRBJ2-1; 10 bases are shared with TRBD1. The V segment lost 5 bases and the J segment 8 bases; nucleotides outside the gene matches: 9. In germline, CDR1 is SEHNR, CDR2 FQNEAQ (reference sequence). This CDR3 has 15 residues.